These T cell receptor beta chains were read from a single sample in a study of T cells after yellow fever vaccination. TCRdb re-called the 5' RACE reads with MiXCR, one entry per CDR3 protein. The repertoire holds under 600,000 distinct CDR3 sequences, with approximately 13% as singletons. Sequences were derived from PBMCs, sampled on the day of the yellow fever booster vaccination. These receptors originate from a man younger than 40 who received the YFV17D yellow fever vaccine. Both conserved end residues are part of each CDR3. A D gene is named only where the DNA matches it firmly. Some rows have no size entry. The others give once, few or many, or a class for an expanded clone.

clone size | J gene | D gene | V gene | CDR3 DNA | CDR3 protein
few | TRBJ2-1 | . | TRBV21-1 | TGTGCCAGCAGCAATCCCCAGAGGACAGGGGGTTTTTATGAGCAGTTCTTC | CASSNPQRTGGFYEQFF
few | TRBJ2-1 | . | TRBV6-4 | TGTGCCAGCAGTGCATCCTTGGGTTTTAGCTCCTACAATGAGCAGTTCTTC | CASSASLGFSSYNEQFF
few | TRBJ2-7 | . | TRBV5-4 | TGTGCCAGCGCCATCGGGATAGCTAGGAACGAGCAGTACTTC | CASAIGIARNEQYF
. | TRBJ2-7 | . | TRBV4-2 | TGTGCCAGCAGCCAAGATCGTAGTCTAGTGACCTACGAGCAGTACTTC | CASSQDRSLVTYEQYF
. | TRBJ2-5 | . | TRBV6-2/TRBV6-3 | TGTGCCAGCAGTTATGTCGGCGGGACCCAAGAGACCCAGTACTTC | CASSYVGGTQETQYF
many | TRBJ2-3 | . | TRBV6-5 | TGTGCCAGCAGTTATTCGGGAAGCACAGATACGCAGTATTTT | CASSYSGSTDTQYF
few | TRBJ2-7 | TRBD1 | TRBV27 | TGTGCCAGCAGTAAGGACAGGGGGGTTTTCTACGAGCAGTACTTC | CASSKDRGVFYEQYF
few | TRBJ2-3 | TRBD2 | TRBV19 | TGTGCCAGTAGACCCGAGCGGGGCGGGGTAGATACGCAGTATTTT | CASRPERGGVDTQYF
few | TRBJ2-5 | . | TRBV20-1 | TGCAGTGCCGTTATGGGGTGGGAGACCCAGTACTTC | CSAVMGWETQYF
. | TRBJ2-2 | . | TRBV28 | TGTGCCAGCAGTACGCATAACACCGGGGAGCTGTTTTTT | CASSTHNTGELFF
few | TRBJ2-7 | . | TRBV7-8 | TGTGCCAGCAGCTTTCAGGGGGGGGATGAGAGGTGGGCCTACGAGCAGTACTTC | CASSFQGGDERWAYEQYF
. | TRBJ2-3 | . | TRBV20-1 | TGCAGTATCCTACCCGGGAGAGATACGCAGTATTTT | CSILPGRDTQYF
few | TRBJ2-3 | TRBD1 | TRBV15 | TGTGCCACCAGCAGCGGGGACAGGGCTACAGATACGCAGTATTTT | CATSSGDRATDTQYF
few | TRBJ2-1 | TRBD2 | TRBV2 | TGTGCCAGCTTGGGACTAGCCTACAATGAGCAGTTCTTC | CASLGLAYNEQFF
many | TRBJ2-3 | TRBD1 | TRBV5-1 | TGCGCCAGCAGCCCGGGACAGGACACAGATACGCAGTATTTT | CASSPGQDTDTQYF
few | TRBJ1-2 | . | TRBV4-3 | TGCGCCAGCAGCCAAGATAGGCGGGACAACTATGGCTACACCTTC | CASSQDRRDNYGYTF
few | TRBJ2-5 | TRBD1 | TRBV6-5 | TGTGCCAGCAGTTACCGTAGGACAGGGGGTGAACAAGAGACCCAGTACTTC | CASSYRRTGGEQETQYF
. | TRBJ1-6 | . | TRBV27 | TGTGCCAGCAGGGGGTATAATTCACCCCTCCACTTT | CASRGYNSPLHF
. | TRBJ2-7 | . | TRBV3-1 | TGTGCCAGCAGCCAAATGCGGGAGCAGTACTTC | CASSQMREQYF
. | TRBJ2-2 | TRBD2 | TRBV7-2 | TGTGCCAGCAGCGGTAGCGGGAGTTACGGGACCGGGGAGCTGTTTTTT | CASSGSGSYGTGELFF
few | TRBJ2-7 | TRBD2 | TRBV7-8 | TGTGCCAGCAGCTTAAGCCTTTCGGGAGGCTACGAGCAGTACTTC | CASSLSLSGGYEQYF
. | TRBJ2-1 | TRBD2 | TRBV4-3 | TGCGCCAGCAGCCAAGATTTCGGGCGGGAGGAGCAGTTCTTC | CASSQDFGREEQFF
few | TRBJ2-3 | TRBD2 | TRBV20-1 | TGCAGTGCCCAGAGCGGGCTAGCGGGTGGGAGGGCAGATACGCAGTATTTT | CSAQSGLAGGRADTQYF
. | TRBJ2-4 | . | TRBV28 | TGTGCCAGCAGTCCCCCCATGGGACGATATAGGGACATTCAGTACTTC | CASSPPMGRYRDIQYF
few | TRBJ2-1 | TRBD1 | TRBV29-1 | TGCAGCGTCAAGGACAGGGAAAGGAATGAGCAGTTCTTC | CSVKDRERNEQFF
. | TRBJ2-5 | TRBD2 | TRBV12-3/TRBV12-4 | TGTGCCAGCAGCCGAGGACTAGCGGGAGGGTATGAGACCCAGTACTTC | CASSRGLAGGYETQYF
. | TRBJ2-4 | TRBD1 | TRBV12-3/TRBV12-4 | TGTGCCAGCAGTCCGGTAGGGACAGGGCAGTACTTC | CASSPVGTGQYF
. | TRBJ2-6 | . | TRBV18 | TGTGCCAGCTCAACAGGGATACTGCCTGGGGCCAACGTCCTGACTTTC | CASSTGILPGANVLTF
. | TRBJ2-3 | . | TRBV29-1 | TGCAGCGTTCAGTCCCACCCCACGGGGACAGATACGCAGTATTTT | CSVQSHPTGTDTQYF
. | TRBJ2-5 | . | TRBV6-5 | TGTGCCAGCAGTTATAACCCGGGGACCGGAGAGACCCAGTACTTC | CASSYNPGTGETQYF
few | TRBJ2-5 | TRBD2 | TRBV5-1 | TGCGCCAGCAGCTTAAGCGGGAGAGGGGAAGAGACCCAGTACTTC | CASSLSGRGEETQYF
. | TRBJ2-3 | TRBD2 | TRBV5-1 | TGCGCCAGCAGCTTGGGTCCTAGCGGAATTGGCACAGATACGCAGTATTTT | CASSLGPSGIGTDTQYF
few | TRBJ2-5 | . | TRBV7-2 | TGTGCCAGCAGCGAGACGACAGCGCAAGAGACCCAGTACTTC | CASSETTAQETQYF
. | TRBJ2-2 | TRBD2 | TRBV3-1 | TGTGCCAGCAGCCGTAAGCGGGAGGTCGGGGAGCTGTTTTTT | CASSRKREVGELFF
. | TRBJ2-1 | . | TRBV7-2 | TGTGCCAGCAGCTTTAGTCTACCCACCTACAATGAGCAGTTCTTC | CASSFSLPTYNEQFF
few | TRBJ2-1 | . | TRBV20-1 | TGCAGTGCTAGAGTCGATAGCCTCTACAATGAGCAGTTCTTC | CSARVDSLYNEQFF
. | TRBJ2-5 | . | TRBV21-1 | TGTGCCAGCAGCAAAGCGGCAGGGGGGGGGGAGACCCAGTACTTC | CASSKAAGGGETQYF